This passage covers 15 T cell receptor beta chains from one sample sequenced in a study of CD8+ T cells in alopecia areata. Stated treatment: oral pan-JAK inhibitor, 5-10 mg twice daily. Extracted from the samples, RNA was reverse transcribed into cDNA to serve as the sequencing template. Clones were sequenced by immunoSEQ multiplex PCR, and TCRdb holds only the in-frame ones, with some missing. This table holds some 200,000 clones, nearly 60% found once. The sample consisted of CD4+ T cells sorted from blood, taken at week 24, from a patient treated with tofacitinib. The receptors shown here come from a human donor with alopecia areata.

The rearrangement links TRBV11-2 to TRBJ2-7; 9 bases are a match to TRBD1. Germline CDR1 is SGHAT and CDR2 is FQNNGV. J was trimmed by 5 bases and V by 4 bases; bases with no gene match: 6. This CDR3 is 14 amino acids long. CDR3 DNA: TGTGCCAGCAGCTCCGGGACAGGGAGGAACGAGCAGTACTTC. Translation: CASSSGTGRNEQYF.

Only a few counts were recorded for this clone. V usage is TRBV7-2 and J usage is TRBJ1-1, with D tentatively TRBD1 (5 bases). Germline CDR1 SGHTA, CDR2 FQGNSA. The CDR3 sequence is 15 residues long. V shed 5 bases and J shed 1 base, with 14 bases lying between them. CDR3 coding DNA: TGTGCCAGCAGCGCGCGGTTTACAGGGAACACTGAAGCTTTCTTT. It translates to CASSARFTGNTEAFF.

This rearrangement joins TRBV10-3 to TRBJ2-5; D might be TRBD2 (6 bases). CDR3 length equals 13 residues. Trimming pared 6 bases from V and 2 bases from J, leaving 10 bases between. Germline assignment: CDR1 ENHRY and CDR2 SYGVKD. CDR3 sequence (DNA): TGTGCCATCAGGCGGGACCCACAAGAGACCCAGTACTTC. As protein: CAIRRDPQETQYF.

This clone was detected only a few times. This chain joins TRBV7-9 and TRBJ2-6; D unresolved. The CDR3 loop spans 13 amino acids. Germline CDR1 SEHNR, CDR2 FQNEAQ (reference sequence). Trimming left V 4 bases short and J 11 bases short, with 12 bases between. This chain's CDR3 is CASSSLRLDVLTF. The CDR3 DNA reads TGTGCCAGCAGCTCGTTGCGTCTCGACGTCCTGACTTTC.

The chain links TRBV9 to TRBJ2-1, with D uncertain. This CDR3 is 13 amino acids long. V was shortened by 1 base and J by 5 bases, with 7 bases between the two germline ends. Germline CDR1 SGDLS, CDR2 YYNGEE. CDR3 sequence (DNA): TGTGCCAGCAGCGTAAGGCTTCACAATGAGCAGTTCTTC. It is translated as CASSVRLHNEQFF.

The chain combines TRBV9 with TRBJ2-5; 7 bases are a match to TRBD1. The CDR3 length is 14 residues. The V gene's germline CDR1 is SGDLS and CDR2 YYNGEE. After removal of 6 bases from V and 5 bases from J, the junction contained 10 bases not matched to a gene. CDR3 coding DNA: TGTGCCAGCACCGAGACAGGGAGCGGTGAGACCCAGTACTTC. This translates into CASTETGSGETQYF. The variable domain in full, with the rest retrieved from reference TRBV9 and TRBJ2-5, is DSGVTQTPKHLITATGQRVTLRCSPRSGDLSVYWYQQSLDQGLQFLIQYYNGEERAKGNILERFSAQQFPDLHSELNLSSLELGDSALYFCASTETGSGETQYFGPGTRLLVL.

A few counts support this clone. The J gene is TRBJ2-7, the V gene TRBV7-9; 8 bases match TRBD1. CDR3 size: 14 residues. Germline assignment: CDR1 SEHNR and CDR2 FQNEAQ (reference sequence). V lost 2 bases to trimming and J lost 5 bases; unmatched junction nucleotides: 5. Here the CDR3 reads CASSLPQGVNEQYF. Here the CDR3 DNA reads TGTGCCAGCAGCTTACCACAGGGGGTCAACGAGCAGTACTTC.

This clone was seen only once. The chain links TRBV21-1 to TRBJ2-5; the D call TRBD1 from the table was never checked on the DNA. TRBV21-1 is annotated as a pseudogene. This CDR3 has 15 amino acids. This chain's CDR3 is CASSIWGHAQETQYF. The CDR3 bases are TGTGCCAGCAGCATATGGGGACACGCGCAAGAGACCCAGTACTTC.

V gene TRBV4-3 combines with J gene TRBJ1-2; D unclear. Germline values: CDR1 LGHNA, CDR2 YSLEER. V shed 0 bases and J shed 6 bases, with 11 bases lying between them. The CDR3 has 14 amino acids. CDR3 nucleotides: TGCGCCAGCAGCCAAGATCTCCGGGATCATGGCTACACCTTC. This codes for CASSQDLRDHGYTF.

The chain uses TRBV30 and TRBJ1-4; D unclear. Germline values: CDR1 GTSNPN, CDR2 SVGIG (reference sequence). V lost 1 base to trimming and J lost 1 base, with 7 bases between them. CDR3 length: 14 residues. CDR3 DNA sequence: TGTGCCTGGAGTGGACCTGGAACTAATGAAAAACTGTTTTTT. Protein product: CAWSGPGTNEKLFF.

For this clone: Different DNA sequences within this sample yield the same CDR3. The chain has TRBV14 and TRBJ1-5, with D possibly being TRBD1 (5 bases). CDR3 length: 13 amino acids. Trimming took 4 bases from V and 4 from J, leaving 8 bases between them. Germline V CDR1 and CDR2: SGHDN, FVKESK. As DNA, the CDR3 is TGTGCCAGCAGCCTAGACAGAAATCAGCCCCAGCATTTT. Residues: CASSLDRNQPQHF.

Only a few counts were recorded for this clone. The rearrangement links TRBV18 to TRBJ1-1; 9 bases are shared with TRBD1. Germline V gene data show CDR1 as KGHSH and CDR2 as LQKENI. Trimming at V came to 1 base and at J to 4 bases, leaving 1 base not matched to a gene. This CDR3 comprises 14 residues. The CDR3 protein is CASSPLTGGTEAFF. The DNA for the CDR3 is TGTGCCAGCTCACCACTGACAGGGGGCACTGAAGCTTTCTTT. The full variable domain, its missing parts supplied by reference TRBV18 and TRBJ1-1, is NAGVMQNPRHLVRRRGQEARLRCSPMKGHSHVYWYRQLPEEGLKFMVYLQKENIIDESGMPKERFSAEFPKEGPSILRIQQVVRGDSAAYFCASSPLTGGTEAFFGQGTRLTVV.

This clone was picked up a small number of times. The chain recombines TRBV15 with TRBJ1-4, with 7 bases aligning to TRBD1. CDR1 and CDR2 from the germline V gene are LNHNV and YYDKDF (reference sequence). Unmatched junction bases numbered 14, after V lost 6 bases and J lost 7 bases. The CDR3 is made up of 16 amino acids. CDR3 DNA sequence: TGTGCCACCAGAACCGGGACAGATACTTGGAGTGAAAAACTGTTTTTT. Translating gives CATRTGTDTWSEKLFF.

The chain is built from TRBV28 and TRBJ1-2; 9 nucleotides agree with TRBD1. This CDR3 region has 15 residues. The V gene's germline CDR1 is MDHEN and CDR2 SYDVKM. V shed 2 bases, J shed 4 bases, and the junction held 5 bases outside the gene matches. Written as DNA, the CDR3 is TGTGCCAGCAGTTTAACAGGGGGCAGGGGCTATGGCTACACCTTC. Protein: CASSLTGGRGYGYTF.

This chain links TRBV13 with TRBJ2-5; TRBD2 matches 7 bases. Germline-derived CDR1 and CDR2 are PRHDT and FYEKMQ (reference sequence). The J segment lost 3 bases and the V segment lost 4 bases, leaving 5 bases of the junction unmatched. The length of the CDR3 is 14 residues. CDR3 region: CASSSLRGEETQYF. The CDR3 bases are TGTGCCAGCAGCTCCCTCCGGGGGGAAGAGACCCAGTACTTC.